This T cell receptor (beta chain) was identified in a study of OX40 agonist ivuxolimab in advanced cancers. On the study more broadly: Each dose-escalation patient presented with hepatocellular carcinoma, melanoma, renal cell or head and neck cancer. Three patients had partial responses: one hepatocellular carcinoma, two cutaneous melanoma. Broader study findings: The mean number of expanded clones was higher in CD8+ T cells than in CD4+. Not determined was the antigen specificity of the expanded peripheral T cells.

The germline CDR1 and CDR2 sequences are SGDLS and YYNGEE. The CDR3 length is 15 residues. V lost 6 bases to trimming and J lost 2 bases; unmatched junction nucleotides: 10. Assay used: immunoSEQ multiplex PCR; TCRdb lists only in-frame clones, some missing. The sample includes tens of thousands of clones, approximately 90% of them seen just once. Comments on this clone: Its antigen is undetermined.

This clonotype originated in an adult with an advanced solid tumor such as melanoma, head and neck, liver or kidney cancer. The sequences come from CD4+ or CD8+ T cells sorted from blood, collected in a trial of the OX40 agonist ivuxolimab. The rearrangement joins TRBV9 to TRBJ2-5, with 7 nucleotides matching TRBD1. This CDR3 reads CASKRGGQNQETQYF. The CDR3 region has the DNA TGTGCCAGCAAAAGAGGGGGACAGAATCAAGAGACCCAGTACTTC.